Each of the 13 T cell receptor beta chains below was sequenced from the same sample in a study of T cell repertoires in cytomegalovirus infection. No antigen is known for these receptors. TCRdb re-called the reads with MiXCR, one entry per CDR3 protein. The table shows a few hundred thousand distinct CDR3 sequences, with 40% occurring only once. Material: cultured PBMCs, obtained from culture after CMV antigen stimulation. These receptors came from a human donor in good health (CMV status not recorded). Some clones in this sample may be carry-over from other donors' samples.

The chain uses TRBV6-1 and TRBJ1-4, with D perhaps matching TRBD1 (5 bases). V lost 9 bases to trimming and J lost 5 bases, with 16 bases between them. The CDR3 consists of 14 residues. Germline values: CDR1 MNHNS, CDR2 SASEGT. Here the CDR3 reads CASSRPGRNEKLFF. CDR3 bases: TGTGCCAGTTCCCGTCCGGGACGGAATGAAAAACTGTTTTTT.

The chain couples TRBV7-9 to TRBJ2-3; D not resolved. Trimming removed 6 bases at V and 8 bases at J, with 12 bases between. Germline loops: CDR1 SEHNR, CDR2 FQNEAQ (reference sequence). This CDR3 is 12 amino acids long. The DNA for the CDR3 is TGTGCCAGCAGGCCCACCGATCCTACGCAGTATTTT. It yields the protein CASRPTDPTQYF.

The table lists this clonotype with a few counts. The limits of the CDR3 on the DNA are not certain, so only TCRdb's listed CDR3 is given. The gene calls are TRBV29-1 and TRBJ1-4; the D call in the table, TRBD1, was not verified against the DNA. The CDR3 sequence runs 11 residues, both termini included. Germline CDR1 SQVTM, CDR2 ANQGSEA. The CDR3 sequence is CSVGTGSQEFF.

In its sample, this clonotype was seen a few times. The gene calls are TRBV6-5 and TRBJ2-3, with TRBD2 matching over 7 bases. The CDR3 has 16 amino acids. With V trimmed by 0 bases and J by 2 bases, 5 bases remained unmatched. The germline V gene encodes CDR1 MNHEY and CDR2 SVGAGI. CDR3 nucleotides: TGTGCCAGCAGTTACTCGTACGCGGGAGTCACAGATACGCAGTATTTT. It specifies CASSYSYAGVTDTQYF.

This chain connects TRBV7-2 to TRBJ2-7; 7 bases are shared with TRBD1. Germline CDR1 reads SGHTA; CDR2 reads FQGNSA. With V trimmed by 5 bases and J by 3 bases, 4 bases remained unmatched. The CDR3 is 13 residues long. The CDR3 region is CASSTTGDYEQYF. The CDR3 DNA sequence: TGTGCCAGCAGCACCACAGGGGACTACGAGCAGTACTTC.

This clonotype was seen more than once but under ten times. V is TRBV10-3 and J is TRBJ2-7, with 7 bases matching TRBD1. V gave up 7 bases and J gave up 2 bases; unmatched junction bases: 5. Per the germline V gene, CDR1 is ENHRY and CDR2 is SYGVKD. CDR3 length: 13 amino acids. The CDR3 region has the DNA TGTGCCATCAACTCCGGGACAGCCTACGAGCAGTACTTC. Its translation: CAINSGTAYEQYF.

A remark on this clonotype: This CDR3 fails to terminate in the conserved phenylalanine or tryptophan, so it likely reflects a read error. The chain links TRBV20-1 to TRBJ2-1; no reliable D call. The CDR3 is made up of 14 amino acids. Trimming left V 1 base short and J 0 bases short, with 7 bases between. Germline V gene lookup returns CDR1 DFQATT and CDR2 SNEGSKA (reference sequence). The CDR3 spells CSARGSGSYNEQFL. DNA for the CDR3: TGCAGTGCTAGAGGGTCGGGCTCCTACAATGAGCAGTTCTTA.

CDR3 nucleotide sequence: TGTGCCAGCAGAGATGTAGGGAGCTCCTACAATGAGCAGTTCTTC. Translated: CASRDVGSSYNEQFF. The rearrangement links TRBV6-2 or TRBV6-3 to TRBJ2-1, with D possibly TRBD2 on 5 matching bases. V was pared by 6 bases and J by 0 bases, with 12 bases between. The CDR3 is made up of 15 amino acids. Germline V gene sequence: CDR1 MNHEY, CDR2 SVGEGT.

CDR3 residues: CASSLGPGREQFF. The CDR3 coding sequence is TGTGCCAGCAGCTTAGGGCCCGGGAGGGAGCAGTTCTTC. The J gene is TRBJ2-1, the V gene TRBV7-2, with 7 bases identical to TRBD2. CDR1 is SGHTA, CDR2 FQGNSA, per germline. The CDR3 has 13 amino acids. The J segment lost 10 bases and the V segment lost 1 base, leaving 4 bases of the junction unmatched.

This chain joins TRBV12-3 or TRBV12-4 and TRBJ2-1; no clear D gene. The CDR3 has 13 amino acids. Trimming removed 6 bases at V and 7 bases at J, with 13 bases between. The CDR3 coding sequence is TGTGCCAGCAGCGGATTTGGTCGGAATGAGCAGTTCTTC. Its translation: CASSGFGRNEQFF.

The gene calls are TRBV20-1 and TRBJ2-2; 7 bases are a match to TRBD1. The CDR3 extends over 15 amino acids. Per the germline V gene, CDR1 is DFQATT and CDR2 is SNEGSKA (reference sequence). The CDR3 nucleotides read TGCAGCGCCACAGGGGTAGGCTCGAACACCGGGGAGCTGTTTTTT. Translating gives CSATGVGSNTGELFF.

This clonotype has only one observation. The chain joins TRBV4-1 to TRBJ1-2; D is possibly TRBD1 (6 bases). V lost 0 bases and J 4 bases, leaving 9 bases between the germline ends. The CDR3 extends over 14 amino acids. Per the germline V gene, CDR1 is MGHRA and CDR2 is YSYEKL. The CDR3: CASSQEGQIYGYTF. In nucleotides, the CDR3 is TGCGCCAGCAGCCAAGAAGGACAGATCTATGGCTACACCTTC.

This clonotype appeared many times. The chain links TRBV7-2 to TRBJ1-1, with a weak D call TRBD1 (5 bases). This CDR3 has 13 amino acids. CDR1 SGHTA and CDR2 FQGNSA come from the germline V gene. Trimming took 6 bases from V and 4 from J, leaving 12 bases between them. CDR3 amino acids: CASRRGGGTEAFF. The CDR3 nucleotides read TGTGCCAGCAGGCGTGGGGGGGGCACTGAAGCTTTCTTT.